The 8 T cell receptor beta chains reported below all come from one sample, sequenced in a study of cytomegalovirus exposure and HLA in healthy donors (TCRdb year 2017). The library was obtained by the immunoSEQ multiplex PCR assay. A mixture of 60 forward primers for TCR Vbeta segments and 13 reverse primers for TCR Jbeta segments was used in the multiplex PCR. TCRdb retrieved this table from immuneACCESS and kept in-frame rearrangements only. Not all clones are present; in checked studies, unresolved V genes account for under half, and no reason is known for the remainder. Across this sample there are 150,000 to 200,000 clones, with about 86% seen only once. Roughly 2.1% of the sample lies in the top ten. Sequencing was done on a sample of PBMCs. The receptors shown here come from a woman under 30 in good health and CMV-seropositive.

This clone was detected once. The CDR3 spells CASSQAGEWYF. CDR3 sequence (DNA): TGTGCCAGCAGCCAAGCGGGGGAATGGTATTTT. The chain recombines TRBV4-2 with TRBJ2-3; D perhaps matches TRBD2 (6 bases). The CDR3 contains 11 residues. Germline lookup yields CDR1 LGHNA and CDR2 YNFKEQ. Trimming shortened V by 1 base and J by 14 bases, and 10 bases separated the two germline ends.

This chain joins TRBV7-2 and TRBJ2-1; no firm D call. The CDR3 sequence is 14 residues long. Trimming took off 1 base at V and 4 bases at J, with 8 bases between the two ends. CDR1 and CDR2 from the germline V gene are SGHTA and FQGNSA. This chain's CDR3 is CASSLELRYNEQFF. The CDR3 nucleotides read TGTGCCAGCAGCTTAGAACTACGTTACAATGAGCAGTTCTTC.

V gene TRBV5-6 combines with J gene TRBJ1-3; TRBD1 agrees at 9 bases. The V gene's germline CDR1 is SGHDT and CDR2 YYEEEE. The CDR3 totals 14 residues. Germline trimming cut 5 bases from V and 2 bases from J; bases unmatched to any gene: 2. The CDR3 is CASSRQGAGNTIYF. The DNA for the CDR3 is TGTGCCAGCAGTAGACAGGGGGCTGGAAACACCATATATTTT.

V is TRBV6-1 and J is TRBJ1-2, with TRBD1 matching over 8 bases. This CDR3 has 16 amino acids. CDR1 and CDR2 from the germline V gene are MNHNS and SASEGT. V lost 2 bases and J lost 8; bases outside the gene matches: 13. CDR3 protein: CASSELLSRGLNGYTF. As DNA, the CDR3 is TGTGCCAGCAGTGAACTCTTGAGCAGGGGGCTTAACGGCTACACCTTC.

The chain combines TRBV5-4 with TRBJ2-5; tentative D call: TRBD1 (5 bases). Per germline, CDR1 SGHNT and CDR2 YYREEE (reference sequence). The germline V and J ends were trimmed by 5 bases and 2 bases, with 19 bases remaining between them. The CDR3 runs 16 residues. CDR3 sequence (DNA): TGTGCCAGCAGTTTCCCCCAAGACAGTAGGCAAGAGACCCAGTACTTC. It encodes CASSFPQDSRQETQYF.

The CDR3 protein is CASSLPGVTGELFF. DNA for the CDR3: TGTGCCAGCAGTTTGCCCGGGGTCACCGGGGAGCTGTTTTTT. This chain connects TRBV27 to TRBJ2-2, with a possible D match to TRBD2 (5 bases). Looked up from germline, CDR1 is MNHEY and CDR2 is SMNVEV (reference sequence). The CDR3 covers 14 residues. With 3 bases removed from V and 4 bases from J, the gap between germline ends came to 9 bases.

The rearrangement links TRBV11-2 to TRBJ2-7; TRBD2 agrees at 8 bases. V lost 5 bases, J lost 3 bases, and 6 bases stayed unmatched. The CDR3 runs 14 residues. Germline V gives CDR1 SGHAT, CDR2 FQNNGV. The DNA of the CDR3 is TGTGCCAGCAGCACGGCTAGCGGGCTCTACGAGCAGTACGTC. Encoded protein: CASSTASGLYEQYV.

This clone was detected only once. The gene calls are TRBV5-1 and TRBJ1-2, with 10 bases aligning to TRBD1. The trim removed 3 bases at V and 4 bases at J, leaving 24 bases unmatched. The CDR3 runs to 21 residues. Germline loops: CDR1 SGHRS, CDR2 YFSETQ. CDR3 nucleotide sequence: TGCGCCAGCAGCTCCGCAATCATAAGAAGGACAGGGGGAAGGGTGGCCTATGGCTACACCTTC. Translated, it gives CASSSAIIRRTGGRVAYGYTF.